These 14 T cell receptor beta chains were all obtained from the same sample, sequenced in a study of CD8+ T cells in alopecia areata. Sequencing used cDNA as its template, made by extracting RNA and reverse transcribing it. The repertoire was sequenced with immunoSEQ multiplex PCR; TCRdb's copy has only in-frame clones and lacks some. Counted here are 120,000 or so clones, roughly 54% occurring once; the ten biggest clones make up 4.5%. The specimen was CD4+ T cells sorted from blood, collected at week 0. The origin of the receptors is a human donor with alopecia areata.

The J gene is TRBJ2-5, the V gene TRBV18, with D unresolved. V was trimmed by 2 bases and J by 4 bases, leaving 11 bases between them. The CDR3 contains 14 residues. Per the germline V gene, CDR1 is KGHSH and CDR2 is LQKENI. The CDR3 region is CASSPRQQGETQYF. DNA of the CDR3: TGTGCCAGCTCACCAAGGCAGCAAGGAGAGACCCAGTACTTC.

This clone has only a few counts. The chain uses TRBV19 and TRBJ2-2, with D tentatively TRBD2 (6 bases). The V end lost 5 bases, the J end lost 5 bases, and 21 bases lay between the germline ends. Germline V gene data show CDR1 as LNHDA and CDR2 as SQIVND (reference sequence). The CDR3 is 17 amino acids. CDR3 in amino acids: CASSPLTGTSPTGELFF. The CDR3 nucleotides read TGTGCCAGTAGTCCCCTCACCGGGACTTCCCCGACCGGGGAGCTGTTTTTT.

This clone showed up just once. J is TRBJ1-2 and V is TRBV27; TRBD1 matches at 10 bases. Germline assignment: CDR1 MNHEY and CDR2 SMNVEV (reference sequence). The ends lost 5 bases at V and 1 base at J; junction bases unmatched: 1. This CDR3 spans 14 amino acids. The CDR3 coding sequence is TGTGCCAGCAGTAGGACAGGGGGTAACTATGGCTACACCTTC. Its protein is CASSRTGGNYGYTF.

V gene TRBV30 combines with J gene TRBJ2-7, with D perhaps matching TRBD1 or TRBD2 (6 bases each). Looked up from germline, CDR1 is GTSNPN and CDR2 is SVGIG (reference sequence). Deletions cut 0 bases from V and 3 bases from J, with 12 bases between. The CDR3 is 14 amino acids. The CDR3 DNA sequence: TGTGCCTGGAGTGTTGGAGGGGGTCTCTACGAGCAGTACTTC. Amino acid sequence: CAWSVGGGLYEQYF.

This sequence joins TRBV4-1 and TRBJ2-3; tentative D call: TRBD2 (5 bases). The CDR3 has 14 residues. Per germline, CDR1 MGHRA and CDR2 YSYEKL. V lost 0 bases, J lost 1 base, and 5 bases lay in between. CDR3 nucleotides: TGCGCCAGCAGCCAAGAGGAGGGCACAGATACGCAGTATTTT. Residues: CASSQEEGTDTQYF.

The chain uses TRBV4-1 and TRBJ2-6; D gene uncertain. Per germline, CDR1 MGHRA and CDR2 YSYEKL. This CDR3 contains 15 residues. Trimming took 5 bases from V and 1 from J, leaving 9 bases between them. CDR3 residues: CASSSLPSGANVLTF. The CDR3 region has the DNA TGCGCCAGCAGCAGTCTACCATCTGGGGCCAACGTCCTGACTTTC.

DNA for the CDR3: TGTGCCAGCAGCGTAGGTCCGCGCCCGGAGACCCAGTACTTC. It translates to CASSVGPRPETQYF. The rearrangement joins TRBV9 to TRBJ2-5, with D unclear. Germline V gives CDR1 SGDLS, CDR2 YYNGEE. V was clipped by 0 bases and J by 5 bases, with 11 bases between them. This CDR3 comprises 14 residues.

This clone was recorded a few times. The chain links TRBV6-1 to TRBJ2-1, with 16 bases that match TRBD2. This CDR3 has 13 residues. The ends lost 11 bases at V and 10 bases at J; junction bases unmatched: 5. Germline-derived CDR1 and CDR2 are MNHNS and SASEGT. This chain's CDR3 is CALGTSGGGEQFF. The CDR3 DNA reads TGTGCCCTAGGGACTAGCGGGGGGGGCGAGCAGTTCTTC.

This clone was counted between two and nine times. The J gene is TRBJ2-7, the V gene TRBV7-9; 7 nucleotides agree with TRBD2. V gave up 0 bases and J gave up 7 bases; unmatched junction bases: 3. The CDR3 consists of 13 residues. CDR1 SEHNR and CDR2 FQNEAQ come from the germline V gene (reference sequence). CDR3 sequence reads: CASSLAGGREQYF. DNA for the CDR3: TGTGCCAGCAGCTTAGCGGGAGGGAGGGAGCAGTACTTC.

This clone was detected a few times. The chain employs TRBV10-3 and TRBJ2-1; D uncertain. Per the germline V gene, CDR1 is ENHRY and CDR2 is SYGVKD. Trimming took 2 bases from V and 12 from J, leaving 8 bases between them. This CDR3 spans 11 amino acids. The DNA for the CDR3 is TGTGCCATCAGTGAGGGCCGTCCGCAGTTCTTC. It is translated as CAISEGRPQFF.

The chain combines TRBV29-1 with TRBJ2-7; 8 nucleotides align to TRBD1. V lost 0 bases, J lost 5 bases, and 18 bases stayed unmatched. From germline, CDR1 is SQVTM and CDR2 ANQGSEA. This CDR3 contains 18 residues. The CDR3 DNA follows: TGCAGCGTTGAAGATGTCGACGCGACAGGGGCCTCCTACCACGAGCAGTACTTC. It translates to CSVEDVDATGASYHEQYF.

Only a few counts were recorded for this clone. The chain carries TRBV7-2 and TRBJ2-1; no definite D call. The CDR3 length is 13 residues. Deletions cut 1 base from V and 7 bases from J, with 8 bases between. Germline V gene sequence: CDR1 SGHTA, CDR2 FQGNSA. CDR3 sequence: CASSLGASNEQFF. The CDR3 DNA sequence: TGTGCCAGCAGCTTAGGGGCCTCAAATGAGCAGTTCTTC.

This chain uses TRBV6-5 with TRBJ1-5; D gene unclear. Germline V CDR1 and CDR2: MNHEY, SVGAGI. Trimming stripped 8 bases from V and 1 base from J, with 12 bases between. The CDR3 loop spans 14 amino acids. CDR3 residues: CASALRGSNQPQHF. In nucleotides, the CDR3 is TGTGCCAGCGCCCTTCGGGGAAGCAATCAGCCCCAGCATTTT.

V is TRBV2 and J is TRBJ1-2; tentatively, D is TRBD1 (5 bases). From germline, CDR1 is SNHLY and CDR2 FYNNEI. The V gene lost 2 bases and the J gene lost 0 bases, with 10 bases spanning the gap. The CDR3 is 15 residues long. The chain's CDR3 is CASSETQGTNYGYTF. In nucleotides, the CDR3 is TGTGCCAGCAGTGAAACGCAGGGAACTAACTATGGCTACACCTTC.